Listed here is a single TCR beta chain. Antigen specificity is unknown. These data are taken from a study of cytomegalovirus exposure and HLA in healthy donors. Clones were sequenced by immunoSEQ multiplex PCR, and TCRdb holds only the in-frame ones, with some missing. Of roughly 50,000 clones in the sample, roughly 93% were seen once. Study findings and constraints: One later analysis, an examination of the 120 validation repertoires, found that first-cohort TCR clusters tended to co-occur in them. Researchers catalogued roughly 170 TCR beta chains as cytomegalovirus-associated.

The V gene lost 0 bases and the J gene lost 2 bases, with 15 bases spanning the gap. The CDR3 consists of 17 residues. CDR1 is MGHRA and CDR2 is YSYEKL in the germline V gene. The sample comprised PBMCs. This clonotype was obtained from a woman aged 18-35 years in good health and CMV-seropositive. The chain joins TRBV4-1 to TRBJ2-3, with a weak D call TRBD1 (5 bases). CDR3 loop: CASSQDLGLVITDTQYF. In DNA form, the CDR3 reads TGCGCCAGCAGCCAAGATTTGGGGCTAGTTATCACAGATACGCAGTATTTT.